Each of the 28 T cell receptor beta chains below was sequenced from the same sample in a study of T cells in Graves' hyperthyroidism and ophthalmopathy. From RNA transcripts, TCR beta CDR3 regions were amplified. The HTBI primer set drove a first-round RT-PCR of the TCR CDR3. In TCRdb, the multiplex PCR reads were re-called with MiXCR into one record per CDR3 protein. Seen here are around 600,000 distinct CDR3 sequences, around 16% observed once, and the top ten hold roughly 3.3%. Source material: blood. These receptors were taken from a woman aged 35 to 49 with Graves' ophthalmopathy.

This clonotype was seen more than once but under ten times. The junction does not match germline at one end; this may be a read error. This chain connects TRBV2 to TRBJ2-7, with D uncertain. CDR1 SNHLY and CDR2 FYNNEI come from the germline V gene. The CDR3 totals 15 residues. The CDR3 nucleotides read TGTGCCAGCAGTGAAGCCCGGGCTGCACTGTACGAGCGGTACTTC. This encodes CASSEARAALYERYF.

This clonotype has more than one count but fewer than ten. The genes are TRBV7-2 and TRBJ2-5; D not certain. CDR3 length equals 14 residues. Between the trimmed V and J ends, which lost 6 bases and 3 bases, there was a span of 14 bases. Per the germline V gene, CDR1 is SGHTA and CDR2 is FQGNSA. CDR3 loop: CASRFGLPKETQYF. In DNA, the CDR3 is TGTGCCAGCAGATTCGGGCTACCCAAAGAGACCCAGTACTTC.

In this sample, this clonotype turned up a few times. This sequence joins TRBV6-1 and TRBJ2-6; tentatively, D is TRBD1 (5 bases). V lost 1 base to trimming and J lost 0 bases, with 10 bases between them. Germline V gives CDR1 MNHNS, CDR2 SASEGT. The CDR3 totals 17 residues. This chain's CDR3 is CASSEDLRVSGANVLTF. CDR3 in DNA: TGTGCCAGCAGTGAAGACCTCAGGGTCTCTGGGGCCAACGTCCTGACTTTC.

This clonotype was detected only a few times. The chain couples TRBV5-1 to TRBJ2-1; 11 bases align to TRBD2. Germline assignment: CDR1 SGHRS and CDR2 YFSETQ. The CDR3 is made up of 15 amino acids. With 3 bases clipped from V and 8 bases from J, the junction kept 7 bases outside the gene matches. The CDR3 reads CASSSSTSGSHEQFF. DNA for the CDR3: TGCGCCAGCAGCTCTTCAACTAGCGGGAGCCATGAGCAGTTCTTC.

The chain couples TRBV14 to TRBJ2-1, with 11 bases matching TRBD2. The CDR3 is 15 amino acids. With V trimmed by 2 bases and J by 7 bases, 4 bases remained unmatched. Germline CDR1 reads SGHDN; CDR2 reads FVKESK. Written as DNA, the CDR3 is TGTGCCAGCAGCCAACAGGGACTAGCGGTAAATGAGCAGTTCTTC. Protein product: CASSQQGLAVNEQFF.

There are a few counts of this clonotype. A much larger clone lies one base from this, so it may be a read error. The V gene is TRBV28, the J gene TRBJ2-5; D is ambiguous. Germline lookup yields CDR1 MDHEN and CDR2 SYDVKM. This CDR3 spans 15 amino acids. CDR3 DNA sequence: TGTGTCAGCAGTACGGCCATCGGCAGCCAAGAGACCCAGTACTTC. Protein sequence: CVSSTAIGSQETQYF.

This clonotype was recorded many times. The genes are TRBV6-1 and TRBJ1-1; D not resolved. This CDR3 region has 14 residues. The germline CDR1 and CDR2 sequences are MNHNS and SASEGT. Trimming left V 5 bases short and J 1 base short, with 11 bases between. The DNA for the CDR3 is TGTGCCAGCAGTCTTGAACAGTCGAACACTGAAGCTTTCTTT. This codes for CASSLEQSNTEAFF.

The chain couples TRBV29-1 to TRBJ1-2, with a tentative D call TRBD1 (5 bases). Germline assignment: CDR1 SQVTM and CDR2 ANQGSEA. Trimming took 0 bases from V and 4 from J, leaving 12 bases between them. CDR3 length: 14 amino acids. The CDR3 spells CSVEDRGVGYGYTF. The CDR3 DNA reads TGCAGCGTTGAAGATCGGGGCGTTGGCTATGGCTACACCTTC.

The table lists this clonotype with a few counts. The chain recombines TRBV11-2 with TRBJ2-5, with D perhaps matching TRBD1 (5 bases). CDR1 is SGHAT, CDR2 FQNNGV, per germline. Trimming removed 5 bases from V and 0 bases from J, with 13 bases in between. The CDR3 consists of 15 residues. The CDR3 here is CASSPDSWYQETQYF. In DNA, the CDR3 is TGTGCCAGCAGCCCAGACAGCTGGTACCAAGAGACCCAGTACTTC.

There are many counts of this clonotype. Its ends do not fully match the called genes, so a read error is possible. The chain couples TRBV2 to TRBJ1-6; the match to TRBD1 covers 8 bases. CDR1 is SNHLY and CDR2 is FYNNEI in the germline V gene. The length of the CDR3 is 19 residues. The CDR3 here is CASREDRGRLWDQNSPLHF. The CDR3 nucleotides are TGTGCCAGCAGGGAAGACAGGGGCCGGCTTTGGGATCAGAATTCACCCCTCCACTTT.

This clonotype has only a few counts. The chain joins TRBV5-6 to TRBJ1-4, with 7 nucleotides matching TRBD1. The CDR3 sequence is 15 residues long. J gave up 8 bases and V 0 bases, and 7 bases lay outside the gene matches. Germline V lookup: CDR1 SGHDT, CDR2 YYEEEE. The CDR3 loop reads CASSLGAGGHEKLFF. CDR3 nucleotide sequence: TGTGCCAGCAGCTTGGGTGCAGGGGGTCACGAAAAACTGTTTTTT.

The chain combines TRBV30 with TRBJ1-6; D is ambiguous. Germline V gives CDR1 GTSNPN, CDR2 SVGIG (reference sequence). This CDR3 is built from 14 residues. Trimming pared 0 bases from V and 7 bases from J, leaving 10 bases between. CDR3 amino acids: CAWSVLRANSPLHF. CDR3 nucleotides: TGTGCCTGGAGTGTACTGAGGGCAAATTCACCCCTCCACTTT. The complete variable domain, with remaining parts taken from reference TRBV30 and TRBJ1-6, reads SQTIHQWPATLVQPVGSPLSLECTVEGTSNPNLYWYRQAAGRGLQLLFYSVGIGQISSEVPQNLSASRPQDRQFILSSKKLLLSDSGFYLCAWSVLRANSPLHFGNGTRLTVT.

This chain links TRBV28 with TRBJ1-1; 7 bases are shared with TRBD1. CDR3 length: 15 residues. CDR1 is MDHEN, CDR2 SYDVKM, per germline. V gave up 5 bases and J gave up 1 base; unmatched junction bases: 7. In DNA form, the CDR3 reads TGTGCCAGCAGTACGACAGGGAGGGAGAACACTGAAGCTTTCTTT. Its protein is CASSTTGRENTEAFF. The full variable domain, its missing parts supplied by reference TRBV28 and TRBJ1-1, is DVKVTQSSRYLVKRTGEKVFLECVQDMDHENMFWYRQDPGLGLRLIYFSYDVKMKEKGDIPEGYSVSREKKERFSLILESASTNQTSMYLCASSTTGRENTEAFFGQGTRLTVV.

The table lists this clonotype with many counts. The gene calls are TRBV28 and TRBJ2-1; D is unresolved. Germline V lookup: CDR1 MDHEN, CDR2 SYDVKM. The CDR3 loop spans 11 amino acids. Trimming cost V 6 bases and J 4 bases, with 4 bases left between them. The CDR3 is CASRLYNEQFF. CDR3 nucleotides: TGTGCCAGCAGACTTTACAATGAGCAGTTCTTC.

The rearrangement joins TRBV20-1 to TRBJ2-5; D is possibly TRBD1 (6 bases). Germline V gene data show CDR1 as DFQATT and CDR2 as SNEGSKA (reference sequence). The V gene lost 7 bases and the J gene lost 5 bases, with 17 bases spanning the gap. This CDR3 contains 13 residues. This CDR3 is CSERQPGVETQYF. In DNA, the CDR3 is TGCAGTGAAAGACAACCAGGGGTGGAGACCCAGTACTTC.

The sample holds a few counts of this clonotype. The chain couples TRBV3-1 to TRBJ2-1; D might be TRBD2 (6 bases). Trimming cost V 1 base and J 5 bases, with 15 bases left between them. The CDR3 consists of 16 residues. Germline lookup yields CDR1 LGHDT and CDR2 YNNKEL (reference sequence). CDR3 DNA sequence: TGTGCCAGCAGCCAAGTGGCGGGGAAGCTGAACAATGAGCAGTTCTTC. It encodes CASSQVAGKLNNEQFF.

This clonotype was observed at least ten times. V and J are TRBV6-1 and TRBJ2-1; 11 bases fit TRBD2. Unmatched junction bases numbered 11, after V lost 5 bases and J lost 8 bases. CDR1 is MNHNS, CDR2 SASEGT, per germline. This CDR3 is 16 amino acids long. The chain's CDR3 is CASSSFSGRVLDEQFF. DNA of the CDR3: TGTGCCAGCAGTTCCTTTAGCGGGAGGGTGTTGGATGAGCAGTTCTTC.

Comment on this clonotype: Being one base from a much bigger clone, this may be a read error. The chain uses TRBV27 and TRBJ2-1; either TRBD1 or TRBD2 may fit D (5 bases each). CDR1 and CDR2 from the germline V gene are MNHEY and SMNVEV (reference sequence). The CDR3 extends over 11 amino acids. CDR3: CAGSTGALQFF. CDR3 nucleotide sequence: TGTGCCGGCAGTACCGGGGCCCTTCAGTTCTTC.

This clonotype was found many times. V is TRBV7-9 and J is TRBJ2-5, with 9 bases identical to TRBD2. J gave up 5 bases and V 5 bases, and 6 bases lay outside the gene matches. This CDR3 is 14 amino acids long. Germline CDR1 is SEHNR and CDR2 is FQNEAQ (reference sequence). CDR3 residues: CASSLLSGSETQYF. The CDR3 DNA sequence: TGTGCCAGCAGCCTTCTTAGCGGGAGCGAGACCCAGTACTTC.

Of note for this clonotype: A much larger clone sits a single nucleotide away, making a read error possible. The chain has TRBV10-3 and TRBJ1-1; possible D gene TRBD1, 6 bases. Germline CDR1 and CDR2: ENHRY and SYGVKD. The CDR3 extends over 14 amino acids. The DNA for the CDR3 is TGTACCACGTGGGGGGGGCGGGAGAACACTGAAGCTTTCTTT. This encodes CTTWGGRENTEAFF.

V gene TRBV6-2 or TRBV6-3 combines with J gene TRBJ2-7; TRBD1 matches at 7 bases. This CDR3 is 14 amino acids long. Germline CDR1 is MNHEY and CDR2 is SVGEGT. J was trimmed by 4 bases and V by 5 bases; bases with no gene match: 8. CDR3 sequence reads: CASSHRGRRYEQYF. As DNA, the CDR3 is TGTGCCAGCAGTCACAGGGGTCGCCGTTACGAGCAGTACTTC.

The chain joins TRBV30 to TRBJ2-1, with TRBD1 matching over 7 bases. Germline V lookup: CDR1 GTSNPN, CDR2 SVGIG (reference sequence). The V and J ends lost 2 bases and 4 bases, in that order; junction bases with no gene match: 8. The CDR3 loop spans 15 amino acids. The CDR3 nucleotides are TGTGCCTGGAGTCTGACCGGGACAGCATACAATGAGCAGTTCTTC. It yields the protein CAWSLTGTAYNEQFF.

V usage is TRBV3-1 and J usage is TRBJ1-1, with TRBD1 as a possible D gene (5 bases). V dropped 5 bases and J dropped 1 base, with 14 bases sitting between them. The CDR3 runs 15 residues. The germline gives CDR1 LGHDT, CDR2 YNNKEL (reference sequence). The CDR3 bases are TGTGCCAGCAGCTTTTCGGGACTCAAGAACACTGAAGCTTTCTTT. It yields the protein CASSFSGLKNTEAFF. Complete variable domain (other parts from reference TRBV3-1 and TRBJ1-1): DTAVSQTPKYLVTQMGNDKSIKCEQNLGHDTMYWYKQDSKKFLKIMFSYNNKELIINETVPNRFSPKSPDKAHLNLHINSLELGDSAVYFCASSFSGLKNTEAFFGQGTRLTVV.

This clonotype was counted at least ten times. The V gene is TRBV30, the J gene TRBJ2-4; TRBD1 might be the D (6 bases). Trimming removed 4 bases from V and 6 bases from J, with 10 bases in between. Germline V CDR1 and CDR2: GTSNPN, SVGIG (reference sequence). CDR3 length equals 12 residues. Written as DNA, the CDR3 is TGTGCCTGGAACCCACAGGGAAACATTCAGTACTTC. This encodes CAWNPQGNIQYF.

V and J are TRBV28 and TRBJ2-5; TRBD2 agrees at 8 bases. Looked up from germline, CDR1 is MDHEN and CDR2 is SYDVKM. Trimming cost V 8 bases and J 2 bases; bases outside gene matches: 13. This CDR3 is built from 16 residues. CDR3 loop: CASPPAAGGPQETQYF. CDR3 DNA sequence: TGTGCCAGCCCCCCAGCCGCGGGAGGCCCTCAAGAGACCCAGTACTTC.

There are many counts of this clonotype. The genes are TRBV30 and TRBJ1-2; D might be TRBD1 (5 bases). CDR1 is GTSNPN, CDR2 SVGIG, per germline (reference sequence). The V gene lost 4 bases and the J gene lost 7 bases, with 13 bases spanning the gap. CDR3 size: 12 residues. The CDR3 region is CAWIKGQGGYTF. For the CDR3, the DNA is TGTGCCTGGATTAAGGGCCAGGGTGGCTACACCTTC.

V and J are TRBV12-3 or TRBV12-4 and TRBJ2-3; 11 nucleotides line up with TRBD1. This CDR3 has 15 amino acids. With 5 bases clipped from V and 6 bases from J, the junction kept 7 bases outside the gene matches. CDR3 residues: CASSIGQGAGDTQYF. In nucleotides, the CDR3 is TGTGCCAGCAGTATCGGACAGGGGGCGGGGGATACGCAGTATTTT.

This clonotype showed up many times. J is TRBJ2-3 and V is TRBV12-3 or TRBV12-4; D unclear. The V and J ends lost 3 bases and 1 base respectively, with 5 bases between them. CDR3 length: 13 amino acids. CDR3: CASSFGGTDTQYF. CDR3 nucleotides: TGTGCCAGCAGTTTTGGGGGCACAGATACGCAGTATTTT.